What follows is one T cell receptor (beta chain) and its context. Germline V gives CDR1 LNHDA, CDR2 SQIVND (reference sequence). Trimming took off 3 bases at V and 3 bases at J, with 18 bases between the two ends. CDR3 length: 17 amino acids. This record belongs to a study of blood T cell repertoires in COVID-19. About the research overall: PBMCs, B-cell-depleted T cells, or T cells were the source of the cDNA or gDNA that made up the material.

Sequenced by immunoSEQ multiplex PCR; TCRdb stores in-frame clones only, minus some. The sample lists about 150,000 clones, roughly 80% occurring once. The sample consisted of peripheral blood. J is TRBJ1-5 and V is TRBV19; no reliable D call. The TCR was taken from a woman older than 75 with acute or convalescent COVID-19. CDR3 sequence reads: CASSIWWAGGLNQPQHF. The CDR3 DNA reads TGTGCCAGTAGTATTTGGTGGGCAGGTGGACTCAATCAGCCCCAGCATTTT.